This T cell receptor beta chain was observed in a study of cytomegalovirus exposure and HLA in healthy donors. V lost 6 bases to trimming and J lost 3 bases; unmatched junction nucleotides: 4. Germline V gene sequence: CDR1 MRHNA, CDR2 SNTAGT. This CDR3 is 14 amino acids long. The PCR contained 60 Vbeta and 13 Jbeta primers. The assay was immunoSEQ multiplex PCR, and TCRdb's table has in-frame clones only and misses some. The table lists about 170,000 clones, 82% of them singletons. This clone was observed a handful of times. J is TRBJ2-2 and V is TRBV6-4, with 7 positions matching TRBD2. The clonotype was recovered from a girl aged 2-10 years in good health and CMV-seropositive. Sequencing was performed on PBMCs. The CDR3 is CASRGRADTGELFF. The CDR3 DNA sequence: TGTGCCAGCAGGGGGAGGGCCGACACCGGGGAGCTGTTTTTT.